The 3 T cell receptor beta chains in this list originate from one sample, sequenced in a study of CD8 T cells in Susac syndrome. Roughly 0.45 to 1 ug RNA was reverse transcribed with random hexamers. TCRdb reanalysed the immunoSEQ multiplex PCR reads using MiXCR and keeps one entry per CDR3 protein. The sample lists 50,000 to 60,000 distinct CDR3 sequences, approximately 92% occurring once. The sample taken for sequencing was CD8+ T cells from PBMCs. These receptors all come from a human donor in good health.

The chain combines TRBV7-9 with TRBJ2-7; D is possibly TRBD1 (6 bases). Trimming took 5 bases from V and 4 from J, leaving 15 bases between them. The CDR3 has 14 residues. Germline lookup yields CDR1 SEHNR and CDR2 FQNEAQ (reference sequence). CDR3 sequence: CASSPEGQPYEQYF. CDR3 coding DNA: TGTGCCAGCAGCCCCGAGGGACAACCTTACGAGCAGTACTTC.

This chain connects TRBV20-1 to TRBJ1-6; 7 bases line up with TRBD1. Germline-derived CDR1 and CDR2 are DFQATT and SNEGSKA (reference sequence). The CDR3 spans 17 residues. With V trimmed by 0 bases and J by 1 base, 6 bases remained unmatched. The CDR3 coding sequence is TGCAGTGCTAGAGATCTGGCAGGGGGTTCCTATAATTCACCCCTCCACTTT. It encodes CSARDLAGGSYNSPLHF.

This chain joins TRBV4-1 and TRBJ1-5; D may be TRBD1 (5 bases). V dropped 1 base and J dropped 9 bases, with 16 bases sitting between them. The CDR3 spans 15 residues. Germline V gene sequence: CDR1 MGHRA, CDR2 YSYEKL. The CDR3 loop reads CASSQVTGTIRPQHF. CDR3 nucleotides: TGCGCCAGCAGCCAAGTTACCGGGACTATCCGGCCCCAGCATTTT.